This TCR beta chain appears in the sequencing data of a study of blood T cells in healthy people across ages. A second PCR, run for about 7 to 12 cycles, used a sample-barcoded 5' primer plus a J-beta primer mix. Each cDNA was tagged by a template-switch adaptor containing 12 random nucleotides. TCRdb passed the 5' RACE reads through MiXCR, listing each CDR3 protein once. The table records about 1,000,000 distinct CDR3 sequences, around 43% of them present only once. Trimming cost V 0 bases and J 1 base, with 7 bases left between them. CDR1 is MNHEY and CDR2 is SMNVEV in the germline V gene (reference sequence). CDR3 length: 14 amino acids. Study results and caveats: Roughly linear declines in TCR beta diversity per million T cells occurred with age. In long-lived donors, naive CD4+ cell counts and diversity exceeded those of aged donors.

Notes on this clonotype: Its antigen is undetermined.

The chain carries TRBV27 and TRBJ2-7; a weak D match, TRBD2 (5 bases). This sequence originates from a woman in her fifties or sixties in good health. The specimen was blood. CDR3 sequence reads: CASSLSADSYEQYF. CDR3 bases: TGTGCCAGCAGTTTATCAGCGGATTCCTACGAGCAGTACTTC.